These T cell receptor beta chains were read from a single sample in a study of blood T cell repertoires in COVID-19. Here immunoSEQ multiplex PCR was the method, and the copy in TCRdb shows in-frame clones only, minus some. This sample yields about 260,000 clones, of which about 87% are seen a single time; about 4.1% belongs to the top ten. The source material was peripheral blood. Receptors originate from a man aged 60 to 69 who had recovered from COVID-19. The conserved cysteine and the conserved F or W are not part of the CDR3 here.

J,V,CDR3
TRBJ2-7,TRBV3-1/TRBV3-2,ASSLLAGVVEQY
TRBJ2-2,TRBV6-6,ASSPSGVAGELF
TRBJ2-7,TRBV11-2,ASSYRTGSSYEQY
TRBJ2-7,TRBV7-9,ASSARGGAGEQY
TRBJ1-2,TRBV30,AWSGGGDYGYT
TRBJ2-1,TRBV5-1,ASSLDGGANEQF
TRBJ2-1,TRBV4-2,ASSRKSGVTESSYNEQF
TRBJ2-3,TRBV5-1,ASSLDGGAALDTQY
TRBJ1-2,TRBV7-9,ASSFSGTGDNGYT
TRBJ1-6,TRBV30,AWNLRQGRNSPLH
TRBJ1-6,TRBV5-5,ASSFRDSLYNSPLH
TRBJ1-1,TRBV19,ASSIVRQGSAF
TRBJ2-1,TRBV3-1/TRBV3-2,ASSHRDRGFLEQF
TRBJ1-5,TRBV29-1,SVEASNQPQH
TRBJ2-5,TRBV19,ASRRTGGQETQY
TRBJ1-5,TRBV6-5,AIALNRGRQPQH
TRBJ1-5,TRBV6-5,ASSWTALLRPQH
TRBJ1-1,TRBV19,ASSKDRVEAF
TRBJ1-4,TRBV12-3/TRBV12-4,ASRPGQLEKLF
TRBJ1-3,TRBV19,ASGHPSGNTIY
TRBJ2-7,TRBV14,ASSPGSKQY
TRBJ1-2,TRBV5-1,ASSLDAGSNYGYT
TRBJ1-5,TRBV11-3,ASSFYRVEQPQH
TRBJ1-4,TRBV5-1,ASSTSVQGVGKLF
TRBJ1-4,TRBV5-1,ASSLAWSLGEKLF
TRBJ1-5,TRBV4-1,ASSQDPRGWQPQH
TRBJ1-1,TRBV5-5,ASSLIPGLYEAF
TRBJ2-3,TRBV6-2/TRBV6-3,ASSGLAEATDTQY
TRBJ1-3,TRBV18,ASSPHPGSSSGNTIY
TRBJ1-4,TRBV19,ASREVGQGYEKLF
TRBJ2-5,TRBV19,ASSIARGFGNPQY
TRBJ1-1,TRBV11-1,ASSLLGGQVNTEAF
TRBJ1-3,TRBV6-6,ASSYSSGGGNTIY
TRBJ1-1,TRBV5-8,ASSLALGQGNTEAF
TRBJ2-2,TRBV4-2,ASSLTSGGAGELF
TRBJ1-1,TRBV6-5,ASNRDRDLNTEAF